The rows below give T cell receptor beta chains drawn from one sample of a study of beta chain features in type 1 diabetes. TCRdb keeps only in-frame clones here, not all; method: immunoSEQ multiplex PCR. The sample includes 680,000 or so clones, roughly 12% seen only once; the top ten take approximately 0.022%. Sequenced: naive CD4+ T cells from blood. Source of these receptors: a man aged 18 to 29 with type 1 diabetes. Both conserved end residues are part of each CDR3.

CASSPWDRGIYGYTF,TRBJ1-2,TRBV7-6
CASSPTSGGTVNEQFF,TRBJ2-1,TRBV11-3
CASSLSDGSYEQYF,TRBJ2-7,TRBV28
CASGTPQTQYF,TRBJ2-5,TRBV30
CASSLGTEYYGYTF,TRBJ1-2,TRBV5-1
CAWSVDPNTEAFF,TRBJ1-1,TRBV30
CASSLGVKETQYF,TRBJ2-5,TRBV5-1
CAVLGDTLEAFF,TRBJ1-1,TRBV30
CASSLVGQGALYQPQHF,TRBJ1-5,TRBV7-2
CASKRGLLANYGYTF,TRBJ1-2,TRBV28
CASSYEGVGTQYF,TRBJ2-5,TRBV6-5
CASSLQGWETQYF,TRBJ2-5,TRBV5-1
CASSLQDYEQYF,TRBJ2-7,TRBV7-9
CASSEVSGNTEAFF,TRBJ1-1,TRBV2
CAWSGGISTDTQYF,TRBJ2-3,TRBV30
CASSQDGAGFYEQYF,TRBJ2-7,TRBV4-1
CASWDSGFRTDTQYF,TRBJ2-3,TRBV6-1
CASSLGLGGAFF,TRBJ1-1,TRBV6-1
CASSTGRQETQYF,TRBJ2-5,TRBV2
CASSLGVPKNIQYF,TRBJ2-4,TRBV5-1
CASSQFRTATDTQYF,TRBJ2-3,TRBV14